The 22 T cell receptor beta chains below all came from one sample that was sequenced in a study of shared clonotypes between healthy human individuals. The assay was immunoSEQ multiplex PCR, and TCRdb's table has in-frame clones only and misses some. The sample lists 1,400,000 or so clones; less than 99% were seen once. The material sequenced was naive CD4+ T cells sorted from blood. Subset given: CD45RA+ positively selected. These receptors originate from a young man in good health.

Regarding this clone: In the same sample, other DNA sequences code for this CDR3. The gene calls are TRBV5-1 and TRBJ2-7, with D possibly matching TRBD2 (5 bases). Germline V CDR1 and CDR2: SGHRS, YFSETQ. The CDR3 is made up of 15 amino acids. V was cut by 0 bases and J by 0 bases, with 10 bases left in between. CDR3 DNA: TGCGCCAGCAGCTTGGGGCGGGCCAGCTCCTACGAGCAGTACTTC. This sequence encodes CASSLGRASSYEQYF.

V is TRBV6-5 and J is TRBJ2-7, with D unclear. V lost 7 bases, J lost 3 bases, and 10 bases lay in between. Germline lookup yields CDR1 MNHEY and CDR2 SVGAGI. CDR3 length: 12 amino acids. The CDR3 nucleotides read TGTGCCAGCATTTCCGAGAACTACGAGCAGTACTTC. This gives the protein CASISENYEQYF.

As to this clone: This sample also contains other DNA sequences that code for the same CDR3. The gene calls are TRBV29-1 and TRBJ2-7; TRBD2 is a possible D gene (6 bases). This CDR3 is 12 amino acids long. Germline V gives CDR1 SQVTM, CDR2 ANQGSEA. Trimming left V 7 bases short and J 2 bases short, with 12 bases between. CDR3 region: CSASSGPYEQYF. The CDR3 DNA reads as TGCAGCGCCAGTAGCGGCCCCTACGAGCAGTACTTC.

The V and J genes are TRBV4-3 and TRBJ2-7, with D perhaps TRBD1 (5 bases). This CDR3 region has 15 residues. With 0 bases removed from V and 6 bases from J, the gap between germline ends came to 15 bases. Germline CDR1 LGHNA, CDR2 YSLEER. The CDR3, as DNA: TGCGCCAGCAGCCAAGAAACAGGCCACCAAGGCGAGCAGTACTTC. It codes for CASSQETGHQGEQYF.

The chain has TRBV10-3 and TRBJ2-7; 14 bases align to TRBD2. CDR3 length: 14 residues. Germline CDR1 ENHRY, CDR2 SYGVKD. J lost 5 bases, V lost 8 bases, and 5 bases had no gene match. The CDR3 loop is CAIHGTSGGDEQYF. The CDR3 DNA follows: TGTGCCATCCACGGGACTAGCGGGGGAGACGAGCAGTACTTC.

The V gene is TRBV7-2, the J gene TRBJ1-2; D not resolved. The germline V gene encodes CDR1 SGHTA and CDR2 FQGNSA. The CDR3 loop spans 14 amino acids. Between the trimmed V and J ends, which lost 4 bases and 4 bases, there was a span of 13 bases. CDR3: CASSSPPSAYGYTF. The CDR3 region has the DNA TGTGCCAGCAGCTCCCCCCCGTCGGCCTATGGCTACACCTTC.

The chain couples TRBV28 to TRBJ2-7; 11 bases are shared with TRBD2. Trimming took 6 bases from V and 7 from J; bases not matched to a gene: 8. The CDR3 is 14 amino acids. CDR1 and CDR2 (germline): MDHEN, SYDVKM. The CDR3 spells CASRLLAGVNEQYF. In DNA form, the CDR3 reads TGTGCCAGCAGACTACTAGCGGGAGTGAATGAGCAGTACTTC.

This chain uses TRBV5-1 with TRBJ2-3, with D possibly TRBD2 on 6 matching bases. V was pared by 1 base and J by 3 bases, with 15 bases between. CDR1 and CDR2 from the germline V gene are SGHRS and YFSETQ. This CDR3 contains 16 residues. In DNA form, the CDR3 reads TGCGCCAGCAGCTTGCGGGAGCCCAGAGTGACAGATACGCAGTATTTT. Translation gives CASSLREPRVTDTQYF.

The chain uses TRBV5-1 and TRBJ1-4; weak D call: TRBD1 (5 bases). In germline, CDR1 is SGHRS, CDR2 YFSETQ. The V gene lost 4 bases and the J gene lost 2 bases, with 15 bases spanning the gap. The CDR3 covers 16 residues. CDR3 DNA sequence: TGCGCCAGCAGCCTCTCAAGACAGCGCACTAATGAAAAACTGTTTTTT. Its translation is CASSLSRQRTNEKLFF.

The chain uses TRBV4-1 and TRBJ2-3; 10 nucleotides align to TRBD2. V lost 5 bases, J lost 6 bases, and 8 bases stayed unmatched. This CDR3 is 15 amino acids long. Germline-derived CDR1 and CDR2 are MGHRA and YSYEKL. CDR3 loop: CASSGGASGSDTQYF. In DNA, the CDR3 is TGCGCCAGCAGCGGAGGGGCTAGCGGGAGTGATACGCAGTATTTT.

The CDR3 loop reads CASGLVLGTRSYNEQFF. The CDR3 nucleotides read TGTGCTAGTGGTTTGGTACTAGGGACACGTTCCTACAATGAGCAGTTCTTC. The chain employs TRBV12-5 and TRBJ2-1, with a weak D call TRBD1 (6 bases). Germline assignment: CDR1 LGHNT and CDR2 FRNRAP. The CDR3 contains 17 residues. V was pared by 0 bases and J by 1 base, with 13 bases between.

This clone was seen just once. The CDR3 region is CASGLLRQGKRIATNEKLFF. The CDR3 nucleotides are TGTGCTAGTGGTTTGTTACGGCAGGGGAAAAGGATTGCAACTAATGAAAAACTGTTTTTT. This chain uses TRBV12-5 with TRBJ1-4, with D perhaps matching TRBD1 (6 bases). Germline loops: CDR1 LGHNT, CDR2 FRNRAP. This CDR3 has 20 amino acids. Between the trimmed V and J ends, which lost 2 bases and 0 bases, there was a span of 22 bases.

V and J are TRBV6-5 and TRBJ2-7, with 7 bases lining up with TRBD1. The CDR3 sequence is 15 residues long. The V and J ends lost 6 bases and 0 bases, in that order; junction bases with no gene match: 8. From germline, CDR1 is MNHEY and CDR2 SVGAGI. This chain's CDR3 is CASSVRQGRSYEQYF. The CDR3 nucleotides are TGTGCCAGCAGCGTACGACAGGGTCGCTCCTACGAGCAGTACTTC.

This clone was picked up one time. The identical CDR3 is also encoded by other nucleotide sequences in the sample. The gene calls are TRBV9 and TRBJ2-1; D ambiguous. Germline V gives CDR1 SGDLS, CDR2 YYNGEE. This CDR3 region has 13 residues. V was shortened by 0 bases and J by 6 bases, with 7 bases between the two germline ends. CDR3 in DNA: TGTGCCAGCAGCGTAGGGCAGTCCAATGAGCAGTTCTTC. Amino acid sequence: CASSVGQSNEQFF.

As concerns this clone: Other DNA sequences in the same sample also yield this CDR3. The chain couples TRBV7-3 to TRBJ2-1; the D is unclear. The CDR3 is 16 residues long. Trimming removed 1 base from V and 0 bases from J, with 10 bases in between. Germline CDR1 SGHTA, CDR2 FQGTGA. DNA of the CDR3: TGTGCCAGCAGCTTAATCGCAGGCAGCTCCTACAATGAGCAGTTCTTC. It yields the protein CASSLIAGSSYNEQFF.

This chain joins TRBV5-1 and TRBJ1-4; possibly TRBD1 for D (6 bases). The CDR3 contains 16 residues. Germline V gives CDR1 SGHRS, CDR2 YFSETQ. V was shortened by 0 bases and J by 1 base, with 10 bases between the two germline ends. The CDR3 loop reads CASSLVYRETNEKLFF. Here the CDR3 DNA reads TGCGCCAGCAGCTTGGTATACAGGGAAACTAATGAAAAACTGTTTTTT.

Notes on this clone: Compared with germline, one end of the junction differs, possibly owing to a read error. V is TRBV7-7 and J is TRBJ2-1; 11 nucleotides line up with TRBD2. CDR3 size: 16 residues. In germline, CDR1 is SSHAT, CDR2 FNYEAQ (reference sequence). The CDR3 nucleotides read TGTGCTAGCAGCCCCGTGACTAGCGGGACATACAATGAGCAGTTCTTC. Translating it yields CASSPVTSGTYNEQFF. Full variable domain (missing parts from reference TRBV7-7 and TRBJ2-1): GAGVSQSPRYKVTKRGQDVTLRCDPISSHATLYWYQQALGQGPEFLTYFNYEAQPDKSGLPSDRFSAERPEGSISTLTIQRTEQRDSAMYRCASSPVTSGTYNEQFFGPGTRLTVL.

The rearrangement joins TRBV13 to TRBJ2-3; the D gene is possibly TRBD1 (5 bases). V was trimmed by 8 bases and J by 3 bases, leaving 12 bases between them. The CDR3 runs 13 residues. Per the germline V gene, CDR1 is PRHDT and CDR2 is FYEKMQ (reference sequence). CDR3 sequence (DNA): TGTGCCAGCGGGGCAGGCCTGACAGATACGCAGTATTTT. Its protein product is CASGAGLTDTQYF.

J is TRBJ1-1 and V is TRBV7-9; maybe TRBD1 (6 bases). Trimming removed 5 bases at V and 0 bases at J, with 16 bases between. This CDR3 is built from 16 residues. Per germline, CDR1 SEHNR and CDR2 FQNEAQ (reference sequence). The CDR3 region is CASSPRWDTLNTEAFF. The DNA of the CDR3 is TGTGCCAGCAGCCCACGCTGGGACACTCTGAACACTGAAGCTTTCTTT. The full variable domain, in which reference TRBV7-9 and TRBJ1-1 provide the parts outside the CDR3, is DTGVSQNPRHKITKRGQNVTFRCDPISEHNRLYWYRQTLGQGPEFLTYFQNEAQLEKSRLLSDRFSAERPKGSFSTLEIQRTEQGDSAMYLCASSPRWDTLNTEAFFGQGTRLTVV.

The V gene is TRBV5-4, the J gene TRBJ2-7; tentative D call: TRBD2 (5 bases). The CDR3 extends over 13 amino acids. The V end lost 8 bases, the J end lost 5 bases, and 17 bases lay between the germline ends. CDR1 is SGHNT and CDR2 is YYREEE in the germline V gene (reference sequence). The CDR3 protein is CASSSGTPNEQYF. DNA of the CDR3: TGTGCCAGTTCGAGCGGCACCCCCAACGAGCAGTACTTC.

The V and J genes are TRBV7-2 and TRBJ2-3; D is unresolved. The CDR3 loop spans 14 amino acids. Trimming left V 5 bases short and J 4 bases short, with 13 bases between. CDR1 SGHTA and CDR2 FQGNSA come from the germline V gene. Written as DNA, the CDR3 is TGTGCCAGCAGCACCCGGAGATTGGCAGATACGCAGTATTTT. Translation: CASSTRRLADTQYF.

The rearrangement links TRBV29-1 to TRBJ2-2; TRBD1 matches 7 bases. The V gene end was trimmed by 7 bases and the J gene end by 2 bases; junction bases not matched to a gene: 13. The CDR3 has 16 amino acids. Germline-derived CDR1 and CDR2 are SQVTM and ANQGSEA. CDR3 residues: CSAIGGGTANTGELFF. CDR3 in DNA: TGCAGCGCTATTGGGGGTGGGACAGCCAACACCGGGGAGCTGTTTTTT.